Listed below are T cell receptor beta chains from one sample, sequenced in a study of T cell repertoires in cytomegalovirus infection. TCRdb reprocessed the reads with MiXCR, giving one entry per CDR3 protein. Of approximately 490,000 distinct CDR3 sequences listed, around 10% are singletons. Source material: PBMCs. Receptors were obtained from a human donor in good health (CMV status not recorded). Some clones in this sample may be carry-over from other donors' samples. CDR3s include the opening cysteine and the closing phenylalanine or tryptophan. The D gene is left open where the match is weak. Some rows mark clone size as missing; the rest say once, few, many or name a class of expanded clone.

size	D	J	length	V	DNA	CDR3
many	TRBD2	TRBJ2-1	17	TRBV5-1	TGCGCCAGCTCTAGTAAAGCTAGCGGGGGCTCCTACAATGAGCAGTTCTTC	CASSSKASGGSYNEQFF
many	-	TRBJ1-1	15	TRBV7-2	TGTGCCAGCAGCTTAGCCTTAGGGATGAACACTGAAGCTTTCTTT	CASSLALGMNTEAFF
many	-	TRBJ1-5	12	TRBV19	TGTGCCAGCTTGACGGGGGCCGGGCCCCAGCATTTT	CASLTGAGPQHF
many	-	TRBJ2-3	10	TRBV5-4	TGTGCCGAGGGAACAGATACGCAGTATTTT	CAEGTDTQYF
-	TRBD1	TRBJ2-1	15	TRBV20-1	TGCAGTGCTGAGAACCGACAGGGTTCCGTCAATGAGCAGTTCTTC	CSAENRQGSVNEQFF
few	-	TRBJ2-7	17	TRBV28	TGTGCCAGCAGTTTGAGAGAAATAGCGGTGTTCTCCTACGAGCAGTACTTC	CASSLREIAVFSYEQYF
many	-	TRBJ2-1	13	TRBV28	TGTGCCAGCAGGGACTATTCCTACAATGAGCAGTTCTTC	CASRDYSYNEQFF
-	TRBD2	TRBJ2-1	16	TRBV20-1	TGCAGGGGGGAGGGACTAGCGGGATCCGGGGGAGATGAGCAGTTCTTC	CRGEGLAGSGGDEQFF
many	-	TRBJ2-6	16	TRBV28	TGTGCCAGCAGTTTTGAGCTTGGTAGTGGGGCCAACGTCCTGACTTTC	CASSFELGSGANVLTF
many	TRBD1	TRBJ2-5	15	TRBV7-2	TGTGCCAGCAGCAGGGACAGGCCGACCCAAGAGACCCAGTACTTC	CASSRDRPTQETQYF
-	-	TRBJ1-1	15	TRBV4-2	TGTGCCAGCAGCCAAGATGGGTTGGGGGGGACTGAAGCTTTCTTT	CASSQDGLGGTEAFF
many	TRBD1	TRBJ1-2	20	TRBV6-5	TGTGCCAGCGCCGTAAAACCGGGACAGGGGAGGAGCATCATGGACTATGGCTACACCTTC	CASAVKPGQGRSIMDYGYTF
-	-	TRBJ2-7	13	TRBV20-1	TGCAGTGCTCTGCCTACAGGCCCCTACGAGCAGTACTTC	CSALPTGPYEQYF
many	-	TRBJ1-1	13	TRBV12-3/TRBV12-4	TGTGCCAGCAGCCGCGCGATGAACACTGAAGCTTTCTTT	CASSRAMNTEAFF
-	-	TRBJ1-1	14	TRBV9	TGTGCCAGCAGCGTAGAAATCATGGGCACTGAAGCTTTCTTT	CASSVEIMGTEAFF
many	TRBD1	TRBJ2-1	16	TRBV28	TGTGCCAGCAGCCTCCTCCGGGACAGTGGCAGCAATGAGCAGTTCTTC	CASSLLRDSGSNEQFF
few	-	TRBJ2-1	14	TRBV14	TGTGCCAGCAGCCCGAGTCCCATCAGGTATGAGCAGTTCTTC	CASSPSPIRYEQFF
few	-	TRBJ2-6	17	TRBV19	TGTGCCAGTAGTCCCACGGGCGGGACCTCTGGGGCCAACGTCCTGACTTTC	CASSPTGGTSGANVLTF
-	TRBD2	TRBJ2-7	16	TRBV13	TGTGCCAGCAGCCCCCCGCGGGAGGTAGTCTCCTACGAGCAGTACTTC	CASSPPREVVSYEQYF
-	TRBD1	TRBJ1-1	15	TRBV6-2/TRBV6-3	TGTGCCAGCAGTAGACCCTCCTACAGGGGCACTGAAGCTTTCTTT	CASSRPSYRGTEAFF